What follows are 30 T cell receptor beta chains derived from one specimen sequenced in a study of CD8+CD57+ T cells in acquired aplastic anemia. Template material for TCR beta VDJ and CDR3 profiling consisted of genomic DNA. TCRdb passed the reads through MiXCR, listing each CDR3 protein once. The sample yields approximately 130,000 distinct CDR3 sequences, 41% seen once. Sequenced material: sorted CD4+, CD8+, or CD8+CD57+ T cells (not recorded which) from PBMCs. These receptor sequences come from a human donor in good health, serving as a control.

The V gene is TRBV18, the J gene TRBJ1-1, with TRBD1 matching 11 bases. CDR1 KGHSH and CDR2 LQKENI come from the germline V gene. Trimming at V came to 4 bases and at J to 3 bases, leaving 1 base not matched to a gene. The CDR3 is 14 amino acids. The CDR3 DNA reads as TGTGCCAGCTCACGGGACAGGGGGGACACTGAAGCTTTCTTT. Translation: CASSRDRGDTEAFF.

This clonotype was observed many times. The chain recombines TRBV14 with TRBJ1-2; tentatively, D is TRBD1 (5 bases). The V and J ends lost 4 bases and 1 base respectively, with 13 bases between them. This CDR3 is 15 amino acids long. Per the germline V gene, CDR1 is SGHDN and CDR2 is FVKESK. CDR3 DNA sequence: TGTGCCAGCAGCCCCACCCTCGGGGGTAACTATGGCTACACCTTC. It translates to CASSPTLGGNYGYTF.

In regard to this clonotype: Here the CDR3 omits its conserved ending phenylalanine or tryptophan, so a read error is the likely source. No DNA is shown, since the ends of the CDR3 on it are uncertain; the CDR3 is the one TCRdb lists. The rearrangement joins TRBV10-1 to TRBJ2-2; no check of the table's D call, TRBD2, against the DNA was made. The CDR3 has 9 residues if both end residues are counted. Germline-derived CDR1 and CDR2 are WNHNN and SYGVQD (reference sequence). CDR3 in amino acids: CASSERGLA.

This clonotype was recorded many times. The V gene is TRBV20-1, the J gene TRBJ1-2; D gene unclear. The V gene's germline CDR1 is DFQATT and CDR2 SNEGSKA (reference sequence). V was clipped by 2 bases and J by 7 bases, with 8 bases between them. The CDR3 runs 11 residues. The CDR3 DNA follows: TGCAGTGCTAGAAAGGCCCCTGGCTACACCTTC. It yields the protein CSARKAPGYTF.

This clonotype was counted at least ten times. This rearrangement joins TRBV7-8 to TRBJ1-5; D might be TRBD1 (6 bases). The length of the CDR3 is 18 residues. Trimming removed 3 bases at V and 0 bases at J, with 18 bases between. CDR1 is SGHVS and CDR2 is FQNEAQ in the germline V gene. The CDR3 is CASSFYRDTTNSNQPQHF. In DNA form, the CDR3 reads TGTGCCAGCAGCTTTTACCGGGACACAACGAATAGCAATCAGCCCCAGCATTTT.

The genes are TRBV5-4 and TRBJ2-5, with D perhaps TRBD1 or TRBD2 (6 bases each). Germline values: CDR1 SGHNT, CDR2 YYREEE (reference sequence). The V end lost 0 bases, the J end lost 2 bases, and 17 bases lay between the germline ends. The CDR3 sequence is 17 residues long. CDR3 sequence: CASSLARGAARQETQYF. The CDR3 DNA reads as TGTGCCAGCAGCTTGGCTAGGGGGGCGGCCCGGCAAGAGACCCAGTACTTC.

By sample share, this clonotype is medium-sized. The chain recombines TRBV2 with TRBJ1-2; maybe TRBD1 (5 bases). This CDR3 has 13 residues. V was shortened by 6 bases and J by 4 bases, with 12 bases between the two germline ends. Germline V gene lookup returns CDR1 SNHLY and CDR2 FYNNEI. The CDR3 bases are TGTGCCAGCAGAGCTGACAGTGTCTATGGCTACACCTTC. It specifies CASRADSVYGYTF.

This clonotype was recorded at least ten times. This chain uses TRBV4-1 with TRBJ1-3; D gene ambiguous. Trimming cost V 4 bases and J 1 base, with 11 bases left between them. CDR1 and CDR2 (germline): MGHRA, YSYEKL. This CDR3 is 15 amino acids long. For the CDR3, the DNA is TGCGCCAGCAGCCTCACGGGAAGGTCTGGAAACACCATATATTTT. This translates into CASSLTGRSGNTIYF.

The chain couples TRBV25-1 to TRBJ1-3; D is undetermined. The CDR3 consists of 15 residues. Per germline, CDR1 MGHDK and CDR2 SYGVNS. Trimming took off 1 base at V and 4 bases at J, with 11 bases between the two ends. CDR3 coding DNA: TGTGCCAGCAGTGAATTGTACGGATCCGGAAACACCATATATTTT. This translates into CASSELYGSGNTIYF. The complete variable domain, with remaining parts taken from reference TRBV25-1 and TRBJ1-3, reads EADIYQTPRYLVIGTGKKITLECSQTMGHDKMYWYQQDPGMELHLIHYSYGVNSTEKGDLSSESTVSRIRTEHFPLTLESARPSHTSQYLCASSELYGSGNTIYFGEGSWLTVV.

Many counts were recorded for this clonotype. V usage is TRBV20-1 and J usage is TRBJ1-3; D may be TRBD1 (5 bases). Per the germline V gene, CDR1 is DFQATT and CDR2 is SNEGSKA (reference sequence). The CDR3 consists of 15 residues. Trimming took 0 bases from V and 2 from J, leaving 11 bases between them. CDR3 sequence (DNA): TGCAGTGCTAGAGATGAATGGGGCACTGGAAACACCATATATTTT. Amino acids: CSARDEWGTGNTIYF.

The V and J genes are TRBV29-1 and TRBJ2-2; possibly TRBD1 for D (6 bases). This CDR3 contains 15 residues. Trimming removed 4 bases from V and 6 bases from J, with 18 bases in between. The germline CDR1 and CDR2 sequences are SQVTM and ANQGSEA. The CDR3 DNA follows: TGCAGCGTTGGAATCAACAGGGCTGAGGCCGGGGAGCTGTTTTTT. This codes for CSVGINRAEAGELFF.

Of note for this clonotype: Just one base apart from a much larger clone, this may be a read error. The chain links TRBV5-8 to TRBJ2-1; D remains unclear. Per the germline V gene, CDR1 is SGHTS and CDR2 is YDEGEE. V lost 3 bases and J 5 bases, leaving 9 bases between the germline ends. The CDR3 spans 13 residues. In DNA, the CDR3 is TGTGCCAGCAGCTCGAGAGGAAACAATGAGCAGTTCTTC. Amino acid sequence: CASSSRGNNEQFF.

This clonotype was recorded many times. The conserved final phenylalanine or tryptophan is absent from the CDR3, which likely points to a read error. J is TRBJ1-3 and V is TRBV20-1; D gene unclear. The V end lost 4 bases, the J end lost 4 bases, and 14 bases lay between the germline ends. Germline CDR1 DFQATT, CDR2 SNEGSKA (reference sequence). The CDR3 consists of 14 residues. The CDR3, as DNA: TGCAGTGCTAACCCCCCGGGAGTGGGAAACACCATATATTCT. Protein product: CSANPPGVGNTIYS.

The CDR3 DNA reads as TGTGCCACCAGCAGAGACCAACTAGCGGGGGGTGGCGAGCAGTACTTC. The encoded protein is CATSRDQLAGGGEQYF. This chain uses TRBV15 with TRBJ2-7; 12 bases map to TRBD2. The CDR3 has 16 residues. The germline V gene encodes CDR1 LNHNV and CDR2 YYDKDF (reference sequence). V dropped 0 bases and J dropped 6; count of bases not matched to a gene: 6.

The J gene is TRBJ2-7, the V gene TRBV29-1; 11 bases match TRBD2. From germline, CDR1 is SQVTM and CDR2 ANQGSEA. V was clipped by 5 bases and J by 4 bases; unmatched bases: 1. There are 12 residues in the CDR3. CDR3 protein: CSVRLAGYEQYF. The CDR3 DNA sequence: TGCAGCGTTCGACTAGCGGGGTACGAGCAGTACTTC.

This clonotype was counted at least ten times. The chain carries TRBV9 and TRBJ2-3; D gene ambiguous. Trimming stripped 4 bases from V and 1 base from J, with 10 bases between. Germline lookup yields CDR1 SGDLS and CDR2 YYNGEE. CDR3 size: 14 residues. CDR3 in amino acids: CASSRRVGTDTQYF. The CDR3 DNA reads as TGTGCCAGCAGCAGGAGAGTGGGCACAGATACGCAGTATTTT.

The sample holds a few counts of this clonotype. The chain has TRBV10-3 and TRBJ2-1; 7 positions match TRBD2. J lost 7 bases, V lost 0 bases, and 0 bases had no gene match. The CDR3 loop spans 13 amino acids. Germline V gene data show CDR1 as ENHRY and CDR2 as SYGVKD. The CDR3 here is CAISESSGNEQFF. CDR3 bases: TGTGCCATCAGTGAGTCTAGCGGGAATGAGCAGTTCTTC.

This clonotype showed up just once. The chain links TRBV19 to TRBJ1-1; 7 nucleotides match TRBD1. Germline V gene sequence: CDR1 LNHDA, CDR2 SQIVND (reference sequence). Trimming took 3 bases from V and 4 from J; bases not matched to a gene: 8. This CDR3 region has 15 residues. CDR3 nucleotide sequence: TGTGCCAGTAGTATTGGGGACAGACATACCACTGAAGCTTTCTTT. Protein sequence: CASSIGDRHTTEAFF.

This chain uses TRBV12-3 or TRBV12-4 with TRBJ1-1, with D tentatively TRBD1 (6 bases). Trimming stripped 2 bases from V and 10 bases from J, with 17 bases between. This CDR3 contains 14 residues. CDR3 protein: CASSLLGGGFRAFF. The CDR3 DNA is TGTGCCAGCAGTTTATTAGGGGGAGGGTTTAGAGCTTTCTTT.

The V and J genes are TRBV30 and TRBJ1-4; TRBD1 is a possible D gene (6 bases). The germline V gene encodes CDR1 GTSNPN and CDR2 SVGIG (reference sequence). V was pared by 5 bases and J by 7 bases, with 14 bases between. CDR3 length: 13 amino acids. CDR3 loop: CAWSYRAGEKLFF. CDR3 bases: TGTGCCTGGTCCTACAGGGCGGGTGAAAAACTGTTTTTT.

The V gene is TRBV7-8, the J gene TRBJ1-4; 7 bases agree with TRBD1. V trimming: 1 base; J trimming: 8 bases; junction bases outside the gene matches: 7. The germline V gene encodes CDR1 SGHVS and CDR2 FQNEAQ. The CDR3 length is 15 residues. CDR3 coding DNA: TGTGCCAGCAGCTTAGTTTCGGGACAGAAGGAAAAACTGTTTTTT. This codes for CASSLVSGQKEKLFF.

This rearrangement joins TRBV20-1 to TRBJ1-3; possibly TRBD1 for D (5 bases). V lost 5 bases and J 0 bases, leaving 14 bases between the germline ends. Per the germline V gene, CDR1 is DFQATT and CDR2 is SNEGSKA (reference sequence). This CDR3 spans 15 amino acids. Written as DNA, the CDR3 is TGCAGTGCTTTGGCCGGGACTCTCTCTGGAAACACCATATATTTT. Its translation: CSALAGTLSGNTIYF.

The rearrangement uses TRBV27 and TRBJ1-1; D is unresolved. CDR1 and CDR2 (germline): MNHEY, SMNVEV (reference sequence). The CDR3 runs to 12 residues. Trimming removed 6 bases from V and 3 bases from J, with 8 bases in between. CDR3 sequence reads: CASRGWYTEAFF. DNA of the CDR3: TGTGCCAGCAGAGGGTGGTACACTGAAGCTTTCTTT.

This clonotype was picked up many times. V and J are TRBV24-1 and TRBJ1-1; no firm D call. Trimming took off 3 bases at V and 4 bases at J, with 11 bases between the two ends. Germline CDR1 and CDR2: KGHDR and SFDVKD. The CDR3 has 14 residues. The CDR3 nucleotides are TGTGCCACCAGTGATGAACGGCTTCCCACTGAAGCTTTCTTT. Its protein is CATSDERLPTEAFF.

J is TRBJ2-7 and V is TRBV29-1; 10 positions agree with TRBD1. There are 12 residues in the CDR3. Germline V gene data show CDR1 as SQVTM and CDR2 as ANQGSEA. Trimming removed 3 bases from V and 6 bases from J; junction bases left unmatched: 2. CDR3 protein: CSVEGQGSEQYF. The CDR3 bases are TGCAGCGTTGAGGGACAGGGGAGCGAGCAGTACTTC.

Points on this clonotype: This sequence may be a read error, since a much larger clone differs from it by one base. The chain combines TRBV12-5 with TRBJ2-3, with a weak D call TRBD1 (5 bases). Germline loops: CDR1 LGHNT, CDR2 FRNRAP. The CDR3 has 13 amino acids. CDR3 amino acids: CASGLIDTGTQYF. Written as DNA, the CDR3 is TGTGCTAGTGGTCTGATCGACACAGGTACGCAGTATTTT.

This clonotype was seen ten or more times. The chain recombines TRBV7-2 with TRBJ2-5; D is possibly TRBD2 (5 bases). CDR1 SGHTA and CDR2 FQGNSA come from the germline V gene. CDR3 length: 14 residues. Trimming took off 5 bases at V and 2 bases at J, with 12 bases between the two ends. CDR3: CASSHPTGQETQYF. CDR3 sequence (DNA): TGTGCCAGCAGCCACCCCACGGGGCAAGAGACCCAGTACTTC.

This clonotype was found a few times. The CDR3 sequence: CSARDTGGRLANEQYF. DNA of the CDR3: TGCAGTGCTAGAGATACTGGTGGACGGCTGGCCAACGAGCAGTACTTC. V gene TRBV20-1 combines with J gene TRBJ2-7; D remains unclear. Trimming stripped 0 bases from V and 5 bases from J, with 20 bases between. The CDR3 contains 16 residues. The V gene's germline CDR1 is DFQATT and CDR2 SNEGSKA (reference sequence).

Notes on this clonotype: A much bigger clone sits one base away, suggesting this may be a read error. The chain is built from TRBV11-2 and TRBJ2-7, with a tentative D call TRBD2 (6 bases). Germline CDR1 reads SGHAT; CDR2 reads FQNNGV. Between the trimmed V and J ends, which lost 5 bases and 4 bases, there was a span of 18 bases. The CDR3 spans 15 residues. For the CDR3, the DNA is TGTGCCAGCAGCGGGACTCACGAGAGTCCTTACGAGCAGTACTTC. Its translation is CASSGTHESPYEQYF.

This clonotype showed up many times. The chain couples TRBV19 to TRBJ1-5; unclear D gene. Trimming removed 5 bases from V and 2 bases from J, with 10 bases in between. There are 14 residues in the CDR3. Germline V gives CDR1 LNHDA, CDR2 SQIVND (reference sequence). CDR3 protein: CASSGGGGNQPQHF. CDR3 nucleotides: TGTGCCAGTAGTGGCGGCGGGGGCAATCAGCCCCAGCATTTT.